What follows are 3 T cell receptor beta chains derived from one specimen sequenced in a study of blood T cell repertoires in COVID-19. Only in-frame clones appear in the TCRdb table, and some are missing; sequencing was by immunoSEQ multiplex PCR. The top ten hold under 15% of the sample, which has 50,000 or so clones, approximately 90% seen once. What was sequenced was peripheral blood. These receptor sequences come from a man at least 80 years old with acute or convalescent COVID-19.

This clone was seen only a few times. The chain has TRBV6-1 and TRBJ2-5; perhaps TRBD2 as D (5 bases). The germline V and J ends were trimmed by 2 bases and 1 base, with 11 bases remaining between them. CDR3 length: 15 residues. In germline, CDR1 is MNHNS, CDR2 SASEGT. The CDR3 loop is CASSEPLEIQETQYF. The CDR3 DNA reads as TGTGCCAGCAGTGAACCACTAGAGATCCAAGAGACCCAGTACTTC.

The chain links TRBV24-1 to TRBJ2-3; TRBD1 agrees at 8 bases. CDR3 length equals 17 residues. Germline V gene lookup returns CDR1 KGHDR and CDR2 SFDVKD. V shed 4 bases, J shed 2 bases, and the junction held 10 bases outside the gene matches. CDR3: CATSDPNRGTYTDTQYF. In nucleotides, the CDR3 is TGTGCCACCAGTGACCCTAACAGGGGGACGTACACAGATACGCAGTATTTT.

Only one count was recorded for this clone. The V call is TRBV6-6, the J call TRBJ2-7, with no clear D. Trimming removed 0 bases from V and 2 bases from J, with 8 bases in between. The CDR3 is 14 residues long. Per germline, CDR1 MNHNY and CDR2 SVGAGI (reference sequence). CDR3 nucleotides: TGTGCCAGCAGTTACTCGAGTACGGCCTACGAGCAGTACTTC. This translates into CASSYSSTAYEQYF.